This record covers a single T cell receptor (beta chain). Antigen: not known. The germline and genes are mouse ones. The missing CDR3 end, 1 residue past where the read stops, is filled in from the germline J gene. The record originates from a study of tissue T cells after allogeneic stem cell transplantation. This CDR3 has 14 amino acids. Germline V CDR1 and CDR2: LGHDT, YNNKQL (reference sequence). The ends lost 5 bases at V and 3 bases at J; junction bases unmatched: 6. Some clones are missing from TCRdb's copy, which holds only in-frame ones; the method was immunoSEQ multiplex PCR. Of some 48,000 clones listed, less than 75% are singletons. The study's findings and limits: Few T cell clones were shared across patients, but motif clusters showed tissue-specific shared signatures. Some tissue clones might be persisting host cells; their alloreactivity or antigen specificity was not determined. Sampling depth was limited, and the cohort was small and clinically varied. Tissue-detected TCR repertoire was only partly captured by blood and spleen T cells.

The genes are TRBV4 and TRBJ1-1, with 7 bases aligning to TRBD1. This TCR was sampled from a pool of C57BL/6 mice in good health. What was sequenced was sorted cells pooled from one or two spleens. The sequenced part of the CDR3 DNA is TGTGCCAGCAGCCAACCGGGACAGTACACAGAAGTCTTC. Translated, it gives CASSQPGQYTEVF. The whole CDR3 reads CASSQPGQYTEVFF.